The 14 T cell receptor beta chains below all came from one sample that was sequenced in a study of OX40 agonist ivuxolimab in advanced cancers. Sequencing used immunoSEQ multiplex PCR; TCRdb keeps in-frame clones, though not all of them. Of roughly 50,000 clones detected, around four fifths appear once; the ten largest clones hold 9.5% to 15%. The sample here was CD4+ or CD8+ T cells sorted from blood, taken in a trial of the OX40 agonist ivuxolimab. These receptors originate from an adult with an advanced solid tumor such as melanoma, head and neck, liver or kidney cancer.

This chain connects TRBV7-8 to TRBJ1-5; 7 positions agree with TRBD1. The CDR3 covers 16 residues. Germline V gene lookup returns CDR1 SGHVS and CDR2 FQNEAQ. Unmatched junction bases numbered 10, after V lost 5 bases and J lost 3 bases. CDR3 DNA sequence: TGTGCCAGCAGCCGCTTCGGACAGGCGAACAATCAGCCCCAGCATTTT. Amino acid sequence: CASSRFGQANNQPQHF.

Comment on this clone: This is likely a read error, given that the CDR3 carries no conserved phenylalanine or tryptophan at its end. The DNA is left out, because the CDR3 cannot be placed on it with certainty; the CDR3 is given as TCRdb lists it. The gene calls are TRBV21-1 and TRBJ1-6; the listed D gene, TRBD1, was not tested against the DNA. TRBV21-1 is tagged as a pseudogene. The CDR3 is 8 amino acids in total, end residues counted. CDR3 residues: CASSKGGG.

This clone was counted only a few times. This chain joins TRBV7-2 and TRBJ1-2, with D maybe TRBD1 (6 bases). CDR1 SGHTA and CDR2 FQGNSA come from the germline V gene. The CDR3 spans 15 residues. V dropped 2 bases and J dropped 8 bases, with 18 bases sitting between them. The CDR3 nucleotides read TGTGCCAGCAGCTTATCCCATCAGGGGATTAAAGGCTACACCTTC. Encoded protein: CASSLSHQGIKGYTF.

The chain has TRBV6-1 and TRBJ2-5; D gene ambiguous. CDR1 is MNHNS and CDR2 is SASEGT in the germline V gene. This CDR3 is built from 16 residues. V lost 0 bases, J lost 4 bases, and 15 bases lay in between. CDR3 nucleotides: TGTGCCAGCAGTGAAGCGCTCGGGCAGGTTAGAGAGACCCAGTACTTC. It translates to CASSEALGQVRETQYF.

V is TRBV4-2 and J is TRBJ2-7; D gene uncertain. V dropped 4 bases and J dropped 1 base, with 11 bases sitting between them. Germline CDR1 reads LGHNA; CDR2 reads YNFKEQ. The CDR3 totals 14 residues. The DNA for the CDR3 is TGTGCCAGCAGCCCCCGCCCAGCTTCCTACGAGCAGTACTTC. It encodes CASSPRPASYEQYF.

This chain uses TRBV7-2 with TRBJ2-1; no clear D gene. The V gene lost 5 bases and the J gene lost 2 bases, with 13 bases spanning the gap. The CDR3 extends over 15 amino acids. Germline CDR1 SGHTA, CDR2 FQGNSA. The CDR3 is CASSTGLFTYNEQFF. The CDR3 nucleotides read TGTGCCAGCAGCACCGGGCTCTTTACCTACAATGAGCAGTTCTTC. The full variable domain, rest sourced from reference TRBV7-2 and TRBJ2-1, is GAGVSQSPSNKVTEKGKDVELRCDPISGHTALYWYRQSLGQGLEFLIYFQGNSAPDKSGLPSDRFSAERTGGSVSTLTIQRTQQEDSAVYLCASSTGLFTYNEQFFGPGTRLTVL.

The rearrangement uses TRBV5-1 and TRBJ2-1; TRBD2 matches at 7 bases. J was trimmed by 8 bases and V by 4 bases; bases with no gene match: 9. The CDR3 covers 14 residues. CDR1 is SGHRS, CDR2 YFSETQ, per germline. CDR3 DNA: TGCGCCAGCAGCCGACGGAGCGGGATGGATGAGCAGTTCTTC. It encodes CASSRRSGMDEQFF.

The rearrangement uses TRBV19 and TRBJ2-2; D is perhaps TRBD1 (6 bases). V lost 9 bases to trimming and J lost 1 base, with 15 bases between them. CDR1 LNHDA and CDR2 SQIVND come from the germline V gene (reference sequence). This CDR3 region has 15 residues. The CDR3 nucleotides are TGTGCCAGCACGGACAGTCCGGGGAACACCGGGGAGCTGTTTTTT. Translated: CASTDSPGNTGELFF.

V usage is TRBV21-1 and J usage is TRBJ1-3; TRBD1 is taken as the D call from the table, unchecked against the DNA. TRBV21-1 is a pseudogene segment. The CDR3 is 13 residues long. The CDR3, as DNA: TGTGCCAGCAGGGCGGACAGGGAGGACACCATATATTTT. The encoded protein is CASRADREDTIYF.

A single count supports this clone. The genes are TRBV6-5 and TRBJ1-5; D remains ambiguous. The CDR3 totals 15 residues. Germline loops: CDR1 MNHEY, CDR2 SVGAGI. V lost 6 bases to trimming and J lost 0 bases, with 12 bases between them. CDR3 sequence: CASRPAAYSNQPQHF. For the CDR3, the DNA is TGTGCCAGCAGGCCCGCGGCATATAGCAATCAGCCCCAGCATTTT.

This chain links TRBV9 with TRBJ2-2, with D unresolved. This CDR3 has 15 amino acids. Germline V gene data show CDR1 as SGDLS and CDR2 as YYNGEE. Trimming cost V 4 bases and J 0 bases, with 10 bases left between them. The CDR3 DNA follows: TGTGCCAGCAGCCCCTGGGCAGCGAACACCGGGGAGCTGTTTTTT. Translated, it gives CASSPWAANTGELFF.

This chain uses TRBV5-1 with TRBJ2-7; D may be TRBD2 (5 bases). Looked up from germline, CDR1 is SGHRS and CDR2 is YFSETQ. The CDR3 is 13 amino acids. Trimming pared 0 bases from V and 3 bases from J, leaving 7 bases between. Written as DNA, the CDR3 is TGCGCCAGCAGCTTGGATGAGGGCTACGAGCAGTACGTC. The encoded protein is CASSLDEGYEQYV.

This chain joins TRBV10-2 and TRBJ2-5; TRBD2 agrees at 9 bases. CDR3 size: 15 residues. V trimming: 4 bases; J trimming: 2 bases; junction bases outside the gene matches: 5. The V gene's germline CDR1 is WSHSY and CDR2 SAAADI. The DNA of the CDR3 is TGCGCCAGCAGTGCAATTAGCGGGGGTCAAGAGACCCAGTACTTC. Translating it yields CASSAISGGQETQYF.

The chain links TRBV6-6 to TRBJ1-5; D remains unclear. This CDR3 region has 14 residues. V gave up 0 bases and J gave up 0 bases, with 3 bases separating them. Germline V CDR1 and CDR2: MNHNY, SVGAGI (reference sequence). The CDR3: CASSYSNSNQPQHF. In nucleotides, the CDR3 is TGTGCCAGCAGTTACTCGAATAGCAATCAGCCCCAGCATTTT.